This TCR beta chain was obtained from a study of T-cell memory formation after mild COVID-19. As for the study in general: Clusters were largely donor specific. Study-wide results and limits: The main location of contracting CD4+ clones was CM and EM, and that of contracting CD8+ clones was EMRA. CD4/CD8 balance characterized clones contracting day 15 to 85, and CD4+ skew characterized later expanders.

5'RACE primed at constant segments yielded TCR alpha and TCR beta cDNA libraries bearing sample barcodes and UMIs. TCRdb re-analysed the 5' RACE reads in MiXCR, keeping a single row per CDR3 protein. The table records more than 400,000 distinct CDR3 sequences, around a sixth of them present only once. Germline V gene lookup returns CDR1 LNHDA and CDR2 SQIVND (reference sequence). The V gene lost 6 bases and the J gene lost 0 bases, with 8 bases spanning the gap. CDR3 size: 14 residues. Comments on this clonotype: What it recognizes is unknown.

Sample: PBMCs or a T cell subset sorted from them (not recorded which). The receptor was isolated from an adult woman who had mild COVID-19 (a few samples of this study predate the infection). Cell type and time point are not known. This chain links TRBV19 with TRBJ2-2; D remains ambiguous. CDR3 bases: TGTGCCAGTAGACCAGCTTCGAACACCGGGGAGCTGTTTTTT. Translated, it gives CASRPASNTGELFF.